These 8 T cell receptor beta chains came from one sample sequenced in a study of post-analysis software for immune sequencing data. Study-level findings and limits: Higher frequency in patients than in controls was seen for roughly 5 TRBV segments, with TRBV5-6, TRBV5-1 and TRBV20-1 among them.

Every TCR beta cDNA library bore unique molecular identifiers. TCRdb analysed the PCR reads with MiXCR anew, one entry per CDR3 protein. Here the sample spans some 260,000 distinct CDR3 sequences, 30% to 45% being singletons. The antigens these receptors bind are not known. Sequenced sample: blood. The source is a girl aged 10 to 17 with multiple sclerosis.

Regarding this clonotype: A much larger clone differs from this one at a single base, so this may be a read error. In nucleotides, the CDR3 is TGTGCCGCCAGTGACCCAAATCAGCCCCAGCATTTT. Encoded protein: CAASDPNQPQHF. The rearrangement uses TRBV24-1 and TRBJ1-5; D is undetermined. This CDR3 spans 12 amino acids. Germline CDR1 reads KGHDR; CDR2 reads SFDVKD.

This clonotype was recorded a few times. CDR3 residues: CASRADRASAEAFF. The CDR3 DNA follows: TGTGCCAGCAGAGCGGACAGGGCGAGCGCTGAAGCTTTCTTT. This sequence joins TRBV6-2 or TRBV6-3 and TRBJ1-1; 8 bases line up with TRBD1. Germline assignment: CDR1 MNHEY and CDR2 SVGEGT. This CDR3 contains 14 residues. The ends lost 6 bases at V and 6 bases at J; junction bases unmatched: 9.

About this clonotype itself: Just one base apart from a much larger clone, this may be a read error. This chain uses TRBV28 with TRBJ2-4; tentative D call: TRBD1 (6 bases). The tail of the sequence fits TRBJ2-5 better, so the J call may be wrong. CDR1 is MDHEN and CDR2 is SYDVKM in the germline V gene. The CDR3 is 14 residues long. CDR3 sequence reads: CASSHYRVGETQYF. The CDR3 DNA follows: TGTGCCAGCAGCCATTACAGGGTCGGCGAGACCCAGTACTTC.

About this clonotype: A much larger clone differs by one base, so this may be a read error. The chain has TRBV20-1 and TRBJ2-1, with 7 nucleotides matching TRBD1. Germline values: CDR1 DFQATT, CDR2 SNEGSKA (reference sequence). This CDR3 contains 13 residues. The ends lost 5 bases at V and 13 bases at J; junction bases unmatched: 14. CDR3 coding DNA: TGCAGTGCTTCAAGACAGGGAGAAGAGACCCAGTTCTTC. Residues: CSASRQGEETQFF.

This clonotype was recorded at least ten times. The rearrangement uses TRBV27 and TRBJ1-2, with D possibly matching TRBD1 (5 bases). Looked up from germline, CDR1 is MNHEY and CDR2 is SMNVEV (reference sequence). V was cut by 3 bases and J by 0 bases, with 14 bases left in between. The CDR3 length is 16 residues. The CDR3 DNA is TGTGCCAGCAGTTTGGGGCAGGGCCGACCTAACTATGGCTACACCTTC. Translated: CASSLGQGRPNYGYTF.

This clonotype was seen a handful of times. The chain recombines TRBV19 with TRBJ2-2; perhaps TRBD1 as D (5 bases). The CDR3 length is 14 residues. Germline V gene data show CDR1 as LNHDA and CDR2 as SQIVND (reference sequence). V dropped 2 bases and J dropped 6 bases, with 10 bases sitting between them. CDR3 region: CASSIQGAAGELFF. The CDR3, as DNA: TGTGCCAGTAGTATACAGGGTGCCGCCGGGGAGCTGTTTTTT.

This chain links TRBV25-1 with TRBJ1-2, with D maybe TRBD1 (6 bases). CDR1 is MGHDK and CDR2 is SYGVNS in the germline V gene. Between the trimmed V and J ends, which lost 6 bases and 7 bases, there was a span of 15 bases. The CDR3 extends over 13 amino acids. CDR3 in amino acids: CASSPTGNRGYTF. The CDR3 coding sequence is TGTGCCAGCAGCCCCACAGGGAACCGTGGCTACACCTTC.

A remark on this clonotype: A much larger clone differs from this one at a single base, so this may be a read error. The rearrangement uses TRBV7-2 and TRBJ2-5, with D maybe TRBD2 (6 bases). Matching the DNA end better, TRBJ2-7 makes the J call doubtful. In germline, CDR1 is SGHTA, CDR2 FQGNSA. The CDR3 has 14 amino acids. The CDR3, as DNA: TGTGCCAGCGGCTTGCGGCGGAGGGGCACCGAGCAGTACTTC. As protein: CASGLRRRGTEQYF.